A selection of T cell receptor beta chains follows, all from one sample in a study of cytomegalovirus exposure and HLA in healthy donors. Profiling relied on immunoSEQ multiplex PCR, and the TCRdb table lists in-frame clones only, not all of them. The repertoire has about 110,000 clones, almost 70% of them found once; the top ten carry under 4%. The sequenced sample was PBMCs. Receptor source: a young man in good health and CMV-seronegative. The CDR3 runs from the conserved cysteine through the conserved F or W. The D gene is left open where the match is weak. Not all rows give a size; the values are once, few, many and, for expanded clones, a class.

>TRBD2|TRBJ2-1|.|TRBV7-2
TGTGCCAGCAGCTTAAGCGGGAGCTACAATGAGCAGTTCTTC
CASSLSGSYNEQFF
>TRBD1|TRBJ2-7|.|TRBV4-1
TGCGCCAGCAGCCAGCAGGGGGTATATTCCGAGCAGTACTTC
CASSQQGVYSEQYF
>.|TRBJ1-1|.|TRBV4-1
TGCGCCAGCAGCCAAGAAGGACAGACGAACGCTTTCTTT
CASSQEGQTNAFF
>TRBD1|TRBJ2-2|.|TRBV7-2
TGTGCCAGCAGCCCGGGACAGAGGGTGGGTAGGGAGCTGTTTTTT
CASSPGQRVGRELFF
>.|TRBJ1-5|.|TRBV28
TGTGCCAGCAGAAGGCCAGGGAATAGCAATCAGCCCCAGCATTTT
CASRRPGNSNQPQHF
>.|TRBJ2-7|.|TRBV30
TGTGCCTGGAGGCCTTTCATTAGGGGTCCGGGGGAAATGGACTACGAGCAGTACTTC
CAWRPFIRGPGEMDYEQYF
>.|TRBJ2-5|.|TRBV11-3
TGTGCCAGCAGCCCCGCTGGGGCAACTCGCCAAGAGACCCAGTACTTC
CASSPAGATRQETQYF
>TRBD2|TRBJ2-5|.|TRBV7-2
TGTGCCAGCAGCGCTGCCACTAGCGGAGAGACCCAGTACTTC
CASSAATSGETQYF
>.|TRBJ2-5|.|TRBV6-5
TGTGCCAGCAGTCCAAGGCCGGAGGAGACCCAGTACTTC
CASSPRPEETQYF
>TRBD1|TRBJ1-2|.|TRBV7-2
TGTGCCAGCAGTTGGGACAGGGGGTCCTATGGCTACACCTTC
CASSWDRGSYGYTF
>.|TRBJ1-3|.|TRBV30
TGTGCCCGGAGGGAGAGCTCTGGAAACACCATATATTTT
CARRESSGNTIYF
>TRBD1|TRBJ1-1|.|TRBV11-2
TGTGCCAGCAGCCCTCGGACAGGATGGGTGAACACTGAAGCTTTCTTT
CASSPRTGWVNTEAFF
>TRBD2|TRBJ2-1|.|TRBV13
TGTGCCAGCAGACAAGGGGCTAGCGGAGCCTACAATGAGCAGTTCTTC
CASRQGASGAYNEQFF
>.|TRBJ2-5|.|TRBV5-1
TGCGCCAGCAGCTTGGTAGGGGGACAAGAGACCCAGTACTTC
CASSLVGGQETQYF
>TRBD2|TRBJ2-2|.|TRBV11-2
TGTGCCAGCAGCTTCGGGACTAGCGGGGGGACCGGGGAGCTGTTTTTT
CASSFGTSGGTGELFF
>TRBD2|TRBJ2-5|once|TRBV29-1
TGCAGCGTCGGGGTTAGCGGGAGATGGGAGACCCAGTACTTC
CSVGVSGRWETQYF